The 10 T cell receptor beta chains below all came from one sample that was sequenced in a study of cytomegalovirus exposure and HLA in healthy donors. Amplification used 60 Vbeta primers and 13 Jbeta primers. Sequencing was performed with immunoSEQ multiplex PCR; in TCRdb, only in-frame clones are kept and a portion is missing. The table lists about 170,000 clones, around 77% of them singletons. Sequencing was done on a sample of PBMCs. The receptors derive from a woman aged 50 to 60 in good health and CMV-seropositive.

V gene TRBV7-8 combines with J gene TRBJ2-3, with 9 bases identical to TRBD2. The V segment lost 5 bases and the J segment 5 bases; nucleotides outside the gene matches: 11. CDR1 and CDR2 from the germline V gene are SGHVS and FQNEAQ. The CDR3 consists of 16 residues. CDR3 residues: CASSLISSGGRDTQYF. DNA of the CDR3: TGTGCCAGCAGCCTCATCTCGAGCGGGGGGCGAGATACGCAGTATTTT.

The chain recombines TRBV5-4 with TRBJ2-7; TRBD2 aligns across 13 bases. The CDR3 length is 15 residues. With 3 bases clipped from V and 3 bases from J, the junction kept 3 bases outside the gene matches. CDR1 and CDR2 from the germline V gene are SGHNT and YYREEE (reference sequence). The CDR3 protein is CASSSRLAGGYEQYF. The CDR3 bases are TGTGCCAGCAGCTCCAGACTAGCGGGGGGCTACGAGCAGTACTTC.

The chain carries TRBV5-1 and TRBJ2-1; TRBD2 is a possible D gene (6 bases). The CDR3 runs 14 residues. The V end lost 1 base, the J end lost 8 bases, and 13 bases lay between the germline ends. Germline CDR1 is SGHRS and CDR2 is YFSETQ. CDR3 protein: CASSLTLALDEQFF. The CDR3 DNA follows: TGCGCCAGCAGCTTGACACTAGCTTTAGATGAGCAGTTCTTC.

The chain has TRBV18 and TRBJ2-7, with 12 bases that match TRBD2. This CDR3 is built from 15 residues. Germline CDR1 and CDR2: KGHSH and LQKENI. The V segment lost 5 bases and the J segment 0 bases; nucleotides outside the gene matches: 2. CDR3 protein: CASSLTSGSSYEQYF. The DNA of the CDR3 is TGTGCCAGCTCATTGACTAGCGGGAGCTCCTACGAGCAGTACTTC.

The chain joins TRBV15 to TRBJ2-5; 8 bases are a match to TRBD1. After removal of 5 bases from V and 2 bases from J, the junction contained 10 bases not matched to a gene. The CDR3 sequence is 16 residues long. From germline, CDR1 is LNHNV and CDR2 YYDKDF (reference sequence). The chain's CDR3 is CATSRSSGTGQETQYF. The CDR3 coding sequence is TGTGCCACCAGCCGATCCTCCGGGACAGGACAAGAGACCCAGTACTTC.

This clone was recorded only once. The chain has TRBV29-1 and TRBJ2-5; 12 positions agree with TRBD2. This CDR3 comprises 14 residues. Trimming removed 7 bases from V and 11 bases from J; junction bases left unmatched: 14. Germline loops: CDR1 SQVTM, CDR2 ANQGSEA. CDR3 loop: CSALSSGGDGEQYF. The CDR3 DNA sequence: TGCAGCGCTCTCTCTAGCGGGGGGGATGGAGAGCAGTACTTC.

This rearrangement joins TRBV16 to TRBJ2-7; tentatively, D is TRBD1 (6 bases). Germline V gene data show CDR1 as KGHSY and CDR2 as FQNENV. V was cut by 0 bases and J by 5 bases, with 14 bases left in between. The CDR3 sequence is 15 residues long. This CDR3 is CASSQSGRGRNEQYF. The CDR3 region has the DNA TGTGCCAGCAGCCAATCGGGCAGGGGCAGGAACGAGCAGTACTTC.

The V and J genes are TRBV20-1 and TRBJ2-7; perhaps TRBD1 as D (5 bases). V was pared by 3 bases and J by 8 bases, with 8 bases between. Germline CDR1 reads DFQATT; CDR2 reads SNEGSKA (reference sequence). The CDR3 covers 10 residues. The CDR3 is CSASDRQQYF. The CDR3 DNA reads TGCAGTGCTAGCGACAGACAGCAGTACTTC.

CDR3 amino acids: CATSIAGGAGANVLTF. The DNA for the CDR3 is TGTGCCACCAGCATTGCAGGGGGCGCTGGGGCCAACGTCCTGACTTTC. The chain recombines TRBV15 with TRBJ2-6; 8 bases align to TRBD1. The CDR3 is 16 amino acids. With V trimmed by 4 bases and J by 2 bases, 4 bases remained unmatched. Germline V gene data show CDR1 as LNHNV and CDR2 as YYDKDF (reference sequence).

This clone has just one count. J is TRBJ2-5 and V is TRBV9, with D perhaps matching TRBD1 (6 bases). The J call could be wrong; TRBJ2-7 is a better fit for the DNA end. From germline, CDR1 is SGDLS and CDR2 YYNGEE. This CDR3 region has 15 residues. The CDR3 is CASSERSGVVYEQYF. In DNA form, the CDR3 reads TGTGCCAGCAGTGAAAGATCAGGGGTAGTGTACGAGCAGTACTTC.